What follows is one T cell receptor beta chain and its context. With 7 bases clipped from V and 8 bases from J, the junction kept 15 bases outside the gene matches. Germline CDR1 and CDR2: SGHNT and YYREEE (reference sequence). The CDR3 loop spans 15 amino acids. A Seattle source enrolled patients during active infection and followed them longitudinally. The authors' processing: Amplification of reference gene primers was used by the study to estimate nucleated cell counts. TCRdb keeps only in-frame clones here, not all; method: immunoSEQ multiplex PCR. V, J and clone size derive from that table, while D and trimming were established from the DNA sequence. Here the sample spans 250,000 to 300,000 clones, approximately 93% being singletons. The data stem from a study of blood T cell repertoires in COVID-19.

The sequencing input was peripheral blood. The V and J genes are TRBV5-4 and TRBJ2-1; TRBD2 matches 7 bases. The source is a woman in her twenties or thirties with COVID-19, enrolled during active disease. CDR3 sequence: CASLRASGAGDEQFF. The CDR3 DNA is TGTGCCAGCCTGCGGGCTAGCGGAGCTGGGGATGAGCAGTTCTTC.